This paragraph covers one TCR beta chain sequence. Its antigen is not identified. The germline and genes are mouse ones. The CDR3 goes on 1 residue after the read ends, and that part is filled in from the germline J gene. Survey-depth TCRbeta CDR3 sequencing reported V/J genes and productive frequencies. This table comes from immunoSEQ multiplex PCR, and its TCRdb copy is limited to in-frame clones, with some not included. The repertoire has some 48,000 clones, around 70% of them found once; the top ten carry 0.5% to 0.6%. This CDR3 spans 13 amino acids. V was trimmed by 2 bases and J by 1 base, leaving 4 bases between them. CDR1 is SGHSN and CDR2 is HYEKVE in the germline V gene. The data derive from a study of tissue T cells after allogeneic stem cell transplantation. General study results and limits: Alloreactivity or antigen specificity of tissue TCRs was not determined; some clones might be host cells. Anatomically similar tissues had similar TCR repertoires within each patient. Across patients, clones rarely overlapped, yet motif clusters were shared tissue-specifically.

Sequenced: sorted cells pooled from one or two spleens. This TCR derives from a pool of C57BL/6 mice in good health. V and J are TRBV12-1 and TRBJ2-2; no definite D call. The CDR3 spells CASSPGNTGQLYF. The CDR3 bases that were read are TGTGCCAGCTCTCCAGGAAACACCGGGCAGCTCTAC.